This TCR beta chain originates from a study of blood T cell repertoires in COVID-19. Overall study: Acute and convalescent COVID-19 samples came from the United States, Italy and Spain. From T cells, B-cell-depleted T cells, or PBMCs came the material, which was cDNA or gDNA.

V lost 3 bases and J lost 10, with 11 bases in between. The CDR3 consists of 12 residues. Germline assignment: CDR1 SGHNT and CDR2 YYREEE (reference sequence). Original processing notes: The authors estimated nucleated cell counts from reference gene primer amplification. The protocol was immunoSEQ multiplex PCR, while the TCRdb copy is restricted to in-frame clones and leaves out a portion. V, J and clone size are taken as reported in that table, and D and trimming were inferred from the DNA itself. The repertoire has about 220,000 clones, roughly 84% of them found once; the top ten carry just under 20%.

V is TRBV5-4 and J is TRBJ2-1; D might be TRBD2 (6 bases). The specimen was peripheral blood. This TCR was recovered from a man aged 25-45 years with active or convalescent COVID-19. CDR3 protein: CASSWGEREQFF. The CDR3 DNA reads as TGTGCCAGCAGCTGGGGGGAGCGGGAGCAGTTCTTC. Using reference TRBV5-4 and TRBJ2-1 for the parts outside the CDR3, the full variable domain is ETGVTQSPTHLIKTRGQQVTLRCSSQSGHNTVSWYQQALGQGPQFIFQYYREEENGRGNFPPRFSGLQFPNYSSELNVNALELDDSALYLCASSWGEREQFFGPGTRLTVL.